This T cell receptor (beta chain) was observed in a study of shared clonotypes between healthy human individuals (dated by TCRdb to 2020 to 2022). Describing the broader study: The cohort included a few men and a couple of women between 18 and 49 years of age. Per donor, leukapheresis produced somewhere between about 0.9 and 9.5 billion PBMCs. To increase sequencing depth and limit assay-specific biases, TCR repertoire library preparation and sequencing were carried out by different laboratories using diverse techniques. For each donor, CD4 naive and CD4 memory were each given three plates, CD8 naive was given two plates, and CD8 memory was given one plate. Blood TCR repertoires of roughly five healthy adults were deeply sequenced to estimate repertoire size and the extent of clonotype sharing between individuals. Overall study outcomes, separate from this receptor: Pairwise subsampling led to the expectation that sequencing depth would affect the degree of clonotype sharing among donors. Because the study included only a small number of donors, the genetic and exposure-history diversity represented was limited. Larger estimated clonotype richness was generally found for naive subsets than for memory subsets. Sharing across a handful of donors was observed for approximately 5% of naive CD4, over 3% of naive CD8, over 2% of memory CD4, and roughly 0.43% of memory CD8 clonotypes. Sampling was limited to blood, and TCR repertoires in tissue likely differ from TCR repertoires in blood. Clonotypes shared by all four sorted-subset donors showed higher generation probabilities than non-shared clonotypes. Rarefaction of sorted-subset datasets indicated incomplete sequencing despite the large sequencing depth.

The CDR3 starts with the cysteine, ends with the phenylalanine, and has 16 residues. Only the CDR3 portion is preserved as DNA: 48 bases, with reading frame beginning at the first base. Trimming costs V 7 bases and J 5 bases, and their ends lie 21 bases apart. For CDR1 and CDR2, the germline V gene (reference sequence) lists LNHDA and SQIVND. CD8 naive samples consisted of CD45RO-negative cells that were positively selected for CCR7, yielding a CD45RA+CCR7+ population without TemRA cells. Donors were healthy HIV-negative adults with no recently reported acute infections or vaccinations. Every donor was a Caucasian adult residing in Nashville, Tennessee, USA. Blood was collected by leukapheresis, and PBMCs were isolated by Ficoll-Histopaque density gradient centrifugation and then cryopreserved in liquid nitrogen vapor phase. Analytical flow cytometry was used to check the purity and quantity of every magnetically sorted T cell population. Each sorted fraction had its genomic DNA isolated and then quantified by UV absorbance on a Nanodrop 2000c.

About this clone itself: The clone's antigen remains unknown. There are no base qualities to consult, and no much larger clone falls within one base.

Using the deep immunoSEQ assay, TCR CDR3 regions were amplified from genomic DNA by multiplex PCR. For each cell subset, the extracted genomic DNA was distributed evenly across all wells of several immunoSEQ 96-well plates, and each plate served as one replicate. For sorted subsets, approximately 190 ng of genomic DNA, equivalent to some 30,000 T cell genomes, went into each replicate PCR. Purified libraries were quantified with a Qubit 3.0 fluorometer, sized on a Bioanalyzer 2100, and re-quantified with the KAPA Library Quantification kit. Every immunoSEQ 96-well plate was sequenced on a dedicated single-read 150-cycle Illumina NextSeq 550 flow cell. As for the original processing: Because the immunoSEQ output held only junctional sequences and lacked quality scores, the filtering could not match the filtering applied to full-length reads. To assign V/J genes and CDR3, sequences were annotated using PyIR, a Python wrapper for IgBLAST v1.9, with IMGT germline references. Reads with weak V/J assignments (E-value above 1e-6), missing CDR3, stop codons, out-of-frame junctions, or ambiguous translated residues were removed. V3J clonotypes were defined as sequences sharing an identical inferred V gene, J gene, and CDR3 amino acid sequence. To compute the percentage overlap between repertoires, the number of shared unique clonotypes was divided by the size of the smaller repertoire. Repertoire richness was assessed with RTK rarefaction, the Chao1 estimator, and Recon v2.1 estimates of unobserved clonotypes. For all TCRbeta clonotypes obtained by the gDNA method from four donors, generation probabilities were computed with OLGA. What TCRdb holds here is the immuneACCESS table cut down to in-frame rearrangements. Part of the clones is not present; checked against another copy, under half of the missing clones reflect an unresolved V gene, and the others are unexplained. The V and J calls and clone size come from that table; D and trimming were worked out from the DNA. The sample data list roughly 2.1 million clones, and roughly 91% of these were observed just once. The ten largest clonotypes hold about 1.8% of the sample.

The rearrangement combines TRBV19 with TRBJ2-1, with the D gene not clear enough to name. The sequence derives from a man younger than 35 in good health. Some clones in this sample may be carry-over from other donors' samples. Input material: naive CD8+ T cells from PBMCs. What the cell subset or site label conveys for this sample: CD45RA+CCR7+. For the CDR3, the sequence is CASTPVGSLTHNEQFF. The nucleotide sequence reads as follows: TGTGCCAGTACCCCGGTGGGGTCCCTCACACACAATGAGCAGTTCTTC.